The sequence of this T cell receptor (beta chain) was determined in a study of cytomegalovirus exposure and HLA in healthy donors. Whole-study results and caveats: Researchers reported in a later analysis that a missense DCLRE1C variant was tied to TCR beta V- and J-gene trimming.

The primer mix had 60 Vbeta and 13 Jbeta primers. Libraries were prepared by immunoSEQ multiplex PCR; TCRdb keeps only in-frame clonotypes and omits some of them. Of approximately 75,000 clones in the sample, about 66% are singletons; the top ten hold approximately 21%. A remark on this clone: The target antigen is unknown.

V lost 8 bases and J lost 1, with 9 bases in between. Germline values: CDR1 SNHLY, CDR2 FYNNEI. This CDR3 is 12 amino acids long. Specimen: PBMCs. This sequence originates from a man aged 35-49 years in good health and CMV-seropositive. The rearrangement links TRBV2 to TRBJ2-7; no firm D call. CDR3 protein: CASQRQSYEQYF. Here the CDR3 DNA reads TGTGCCAGCCAGAGGCAGTCCTACGAGCAGTACTTC.